These T cell receptor beta chains were read from a single sample in a study of a mutant IDH1 vaccine in newly diagnosed glioma. TCRdb's copy holds only in-frame clones and misses some; the assay was immunoSEQ multiplex PCR. The top ten clones hold 2.9% of a sample with approximately 70,000 clones, 65% to 90% of them seen once. Source: PBMCs, taken from a glioma patient treated with radiotherapy, temozolomide or both. The receptor set was obtained from a man aged 25-45 years with glioma. CDR3s include the opening cysteine and the closing phenylalanine or tryptophan. A D gene is named only where the DNA matches it firmly. For some rows the clone size is stated as once, few or many, or as a class when expanded; others skip it.

v_gene: TRBV19
abundance: -
j_gene: TRBJ2-1
d_gene: -
CDR3aa: CASTLTGHNEQFF
CDR3nt: TGTGCCAGTACGCTAACAGGGCATAATGAGCAGTTCTTC

v_gene: TRBV5-1
abundance: -
j_gene: TRBJ2-2
d_gene: TRBD1
CDR3aa: CASSLTTGGLTGELFF
CDR3nt: TGCGCCAGCAGCCTAACGACAGGGGGCCTCACCGGGGAGCTGTTTTTT

v_gene: TRBV2
abundance: -
j_gene: TRBJ2-4
d_gene: -
CDR3aa: CASSEESITKNIQYF
CDR3nt: TGTGCCAGCAGTGAAGAAAGCATAACCAAAAACATTCAGTACTTC

v_gene: TRBV18
abundance: -
j_gene: TRBJ2-3
d_gene: -
CDR3aa: CASSPLADTQYF
CDR3nt: TGTGCCAGCTCACCATTGGCAGATACGCAGTATTTT

v_gene: TRBV2
abundance: -
j_gene: TRBJ2-1
d_gene: TRBD2
CDR3aa: CASSVGGGAPNEQFF
CDR3nt: TGTGCCAGCAGTGTCGGCGGGGGGGCCCCCAATGAGCAGTTCTTC

v_gene: TRBV19
abundance: -
j_gene: TRBJ2-4
d_gene: -
CDR3aa: CASAPRRDSAKNIQYF
CDR3nt: TGTGCCAGTGCTCCTAGAAGGGACTCAGCCAAAAACATTCAGTACTTC

v_gene: TRBV19
abundance: -
j_gene: TRBJ1-2
d_gene: -
CDR3aa: CASSIQADYGYTF
CDR3nt: TGTGCCAGTAGTATTCAGGCCGACTATGGCTACACCTTC

v_gene: TRBV19
abundance: few
j_gene: TRBJ1-1
d_gene: -
CDR3aa: CASLHRNTEAFF
CDR3nt: TGTGCCAGCCTACACAGGAACACTGAAGCTTTCTTT

v_gene: TRBV6-1
abundance: -
j_gene: TRBJ2-5
d_gene: TRBD1
CDR3aa: CASSEFGTGGLETQYF
CDR3nt: TGTGCCAGCAGTGAATTCGGGACAGGGGGTTTGGAGACCCAGTACTTC

v_gene: TRBV29-1
abundance: -
j_gene: TRBJ2-3
d_gene: TRBD2
CDR3aa: CSVGRGDSTDTQYF
CDR3nt: TGCAGCGTTGGACGGGGGGATAGCACAGATACGCAGTATTTT

v_gene: TRBV5-1
abundance: -
j_gene: TRBJ2-5
d_gene: -
CDR3aa: CASSSRGSPETQYF
CDR3nt: TGCGCCAGCAGCTCGAGGGGGAGCCCCGAGACCCAGTACTTC

v_gene: TRBV5-1
abundance: -
j_gene: TRBJ1-1
d_gene: -
CDR3aa: CASSLYLQKDTEAFF
CDR3nt: TGCGCCAGCAGCTTATATTTACAGAAGGACACTGAAGCTTTCTTT

v_gene: TRBV19
abundance: -
j_gene: TRBJ1-6
d_gene: TRBD1
CDR3aa: CASRGQDLLGSPLHF
CDR3nt: TGTGCCAGTAGGGGACAGGACCTCCTCGGTTCACCCCTCCACTTT

v_gene: TRBV6-5
abundance: -
j_gene: TRBJ2-7
d_gene: TRBD2
CDR3aa: CASSYTSGSSYEQYF
CDR3nt: TGTGCCAGCAGTTACACTAGCGGGAGCTCCTACGAGCAGTACTTC

v_gene: TRBV15
abundance: -
j_gene: TRBJ2-2
d_gene: -
CDR3aa: CATSRVQGGTGELFF
CDR3nt: TGTGCCACCAGCAGAGTACAAGGGGGGACCGGGGAGCTGTTTTTT

v_gene: TRBV30
abundance: -
j_gene: TRBJ1-4
d_gene: -
CDR3aa: CAWNLGLSTNEKLFF
CDR3nt: TGTGCCTGGAACCTTGGTCTGTCAACTAATGAAAAACTGTTTTTT

v_gene: TRBV6-5
abundance: once
j_gene: TRBJ1-2
d_gene: -
CDR3aa: CASSPRRHYGYTF
CDR3nt: TGTGCCAGCAGTCCAAGGAGACACTATGGCTACACCTTC

v_gene: TRBV6-1
abundance: -
j_gene: TRBJ1-6
d_gene: -
CDR3aa: CASSDFVTNSPLHF
CDR3nt: TGTGCCAGCAGCGATTTTGTGACTAATTCACCCCTCCACTTT

v_gene: TRBV28
abundance: -
j_gene: TRBJ1-4
d_gene: -
CDR3aa: CASSLGGAGEKLFF
CDR3nt: TGTGCCAGCAGTTTAGGAGGGGCCGGAGAAAAACTGTTTTTT

v_gene: TRBV6-5
abundance: -
j_gene: TRBJ1-4
d_gene: -
CDR3aa: CAAPNEKLFF
CDR3nt: TGTGCCGCACCGAATGAAAAACTGTTTTTT

v_gene: TRBV14
abundance: -
j_gene: TRBJ2-3
d_gene: TRBD1
CDR3aa: CASSQGSGQNTDTQYF
CDR3nt: TGTGCCAGCAGCCAAGGTTCGGGACAGAACACAGATACGCAGTATTTT

v_gene: TRBV7-2
abundance: -
j_gene: TRBJ2-2
d_gene: -
CDR3aa: CASSLVAGNTGELFF
CDR3nt: TGTGCCAGCAGCTTAGTGGCCGGGAACACCGGGGAGCTGTTTTTT

v_gene: TRBV6-6
abundance: few
j_gene: TRBJ1-1
d_gene: -
CDR3aa: CASSYDRPNTEAFF
CDR3nt: TGTGCCAGCAGTTACGACAGACCGAACACTGAAGCTTTCTTT

v_gene: TRBV27
abundance: -
j_gene: TRBJ2-1
d_gene: -
CDR3aa: CASSFIGNEQFF
CDR3nt: TGTGCCAGCAGTTTTATTGGCAATGAGCAGTTCTTC